The clone carrying this T cell receptor (beta chain) has just a few counts. Genes and germline come from the mouse. RNA extraction and reverse transcription yielded cDNA as sequencing template. The repertoire was sequenced with immunoSEQ multiplex PCR; TCRdb's copy has only in-frame clones and lacks some. Captured here are 270,000 or so clones, none seen once; the top ten comprise 1.2%. This entry is derived from a study of CD8+ T cells in alopecia areata. Cells from pooled cutaneous lymph nodes were sorted by CD4, CD8alpha, NKG2D, NKG2ACE and other markers. Sequencing was performed on CD4+ T cells sorted from a lymph node. The TCR sequence derives from a C3H/HeJ mouse with alopecia areata. For this strain, the MHC haplotype corresponds to H2-k.

CDR3 in amino acids: CASSQETGAEVFF. CDR3 bases read: TGTGCCAGCAGCCAAGAGACAGGGGCA. The rearrangement uses TRBV2 and TRBJ1-1; 8 positions match TRBD1. The CDR3 end is not reached by the read, which stops 4 residues before it; the germline J gene fills it in. The germline gives CDR1 LGHNA, CDR2 YSYQKL. This CDR3 has 13 residues.